One and the same sample provided the 8 T cell receptor beta chains below, sequenced in a study of T cell repertoires in cytomegalovirus infection. No antigen has been identified for these receptors. TCRdb independently ran MiXCR on the reads; one entry per CDR3 protein. There are 90,000 to 110,000 distinct CDR3 sequences in the sample; around 28% occur only once, and around 80% lies in the top ten. This specimen was CD8+ T cells from cultured PBMCs, taken from culture after CMV antigen stimulation. The receptor set was obtained from a human donor in good health (CMV status not recorded). Some clones in this sample may be carry-over from other donors' samples.

The chain recombines TRBV7-6 with TRBJ2-7; 9 nucleotides align to TRBD1. Germline V gene data show CDR1 as SGHVS and CDR2 as FNYEAQ. V dropped 6 bases and J dropped 6; count of bases not matched to a gene: 3. The CDR3 is 12 amino acids. The CDR3 coding sequence is TGTGCCAGCAGGGGGACAGGGTTCGAGCAGTACTTC. This sequence encodes CASRGTGFEQYF.

This clonotype was seen a few times. This chain links TRBV27 with TRBJ2-7, with 7 bases that match TRBD2. The V segment lost 5 bases and the J segment 4 bases; nucleotides outside the gene matches: 14. In germline, CDR1 is MNHEY, CDR2 SMNVEV (reference sequence). There are 16 residues in the CDR3. The CDR3 region has the DNA TGTGCCAGCAGTCCCACCCTAGCGGTTTTCGAATACGAGCAGTACTTC. Translated: CASSPTLAVFEYEQYF.

This clonotype was seen a handful of times. V usage is TRBV19 and J usage is TRBJ2-1, with TRBD2 matching over 8 bases. The CDR3 runs to 17 residues. The ends lost 0 bases at V and 4 bases at J; junction bases unmatched: 8. CDR1 LNHDA and CDR2 SQIVND come from the germline V gene (reference sequence). The CDR3 DNA reads TGTGCCAGTAGTATAGACTCCGAAGCGGGGGCATACAATGAGCAGTTCTTC. This translates into CASSIDSEAGAYNEQFF.

This clonotype was seen a few times. J is TRBJ2-2 and V is TRBV6-6; the D is unclear. Germline lookup yields CDR1 MNHNY and CDR2 SVGAGI (reference sequence). The CDR3 runs to 15 residues. Trimming took off 2 bases at V and 5 bases at J, with 12 bases between the two ends. CDR3 DNA sequence: TGTGCCAGCAGTTACCTCACAGTGGGAACCGGGGAGCTGTTTTTT. Translating gives CASSYLTVGTGELFF.

The chain has TRBV7-9 and TRBJ2-2; D is uncertain. Per the germline V gene, CDR1 is SEHNR and CDR2 is FQNEAQ (reference sequence). The V and J ends lost 3 bases and 1 base respectively, with 6 bases between them. This CDR3 has 14 residues. The CDR3 DNA follows: TGTGCCAGCAGCTTTCAAGAGAACACCGGGGAGCTGTTTTTT. Translation: CASSFQENTGELFF.

A few counts support this clonotype. The chain uses TRBV4-2 and TRBJ2-5, with 7 nucleotides matching TRBD2. CDR3 size: 13 residues. The germline V gene encodes CDR1 LGHNA and CDR2 YNFKEQ. J was trimmed by 9 bases and V by 4 bases; bases with no gene match: 8. CDR3 protein: CASSPSLGGAQYF. CDR3 nucleotide sequence: TGTGCCAGCAGCCCCTCTCTGGGGGGGGCCCAGTACTTC.

This clonotype was recorded many times. V gene TRBV27 combines with J gene TRBJ2-1; D is unresolved. Germline V gene lookup returns CDR1 MNHEY and CDR2 SMNVEV (reference sequence). V dropped 3 bases and J dropped 5 bases, with 5 bases sitting between them. The CDR3 has 12 residues. CDR3: CASSLANNEQFF. CDR3 sequence (DNA): TGTGCCAGCAGTTTGGCGAACAATGAGCAGTTCTTC.

Of note for this clonotype: This may be a read error: a much more frequent sequence differs by one nucleotide. The J gene is TRBJ2-7, the V gene TRBV4-2, with TRBD1 as a possible D gene (6 bases). V lost 4 bases to trimming and J lost 3 bases, with 13 bases between them. Germline V gene lookup returns CDR1 LGHNA and CDR2 YNFKEQ. The CDR3 consists of 14 residues. As DNA, the CDR3 is TGTGCCAGCAGCCTGGGGACAAGGGACTACGAGCAGTACTTC. This encodes CASSLGTRDYEQYF.